This TCR beta chain was sequenced during a study of T cells in localized non-small cell lung cancer. The CDR3 is made up of 15 amino acids. CDR1 MNHEY and CDR2 SMNVEV come from the germline V gene (reference sequence). V was cut by 4 bases and J by 2 bases, with 14 bases left in between. Points from the study as a whole: Clonality peaked in uninvolved adjacent lung rather than tumor. Investigators sequenced only a single tumor region, leaving heterogeneity possible.

This table comes from immunoSEQ multiplex PCR, and its TCRdb copy is limited to in-frame clones, with some not included. The repertoire has around 90,000 clones, less than 85% of them found once; the top ten carry less than 20%. As to this clone: Its antigen is still unknown.

The specimen was PBMCs, collected before any cancer treatment. The V gene is TRBV27, the J gene TRBJ2-5, with D perhaps TRBD1 (5 bases). This receptor was taken from a man aged 40 to 69 with stage II squamous cell lung carcinoma. The CDR3 spells CASSSSDSWQETQYF. CDR3 nucleotide sequence: TGTGCCAGCAGTTCTTCCGACAGTTGGCAAGAGACCCAGTACTTC.